This T cell receptor beta chain derives from a study of early T cells in non-severe SARS-CoV-2 infection. General study results and limits: Sequences matched to VDJdb favored anti-spike CD8 responses, while private and CD4 specificities were missed.

This clonotype occurred once. The antigen is not known. One entry per CDR3 protein, called by TCRdb with MiXCR from the 5' RACE reads. Here the sample spans over 90,000 distinct CDR3 sequences, around 13% being singletons. With V trimmed by 3 bases and J by 7 bases, 11 bases remained unmatched. The CDR3 sequence is 16 residues long. Germline CDR1 reads SGHDN; CDR2 reads FVKESK. This receptor was identified in an adult who was a healthcare worker with PCR-confirmed SARS-CoV-2 infection or an uninfected control (not recorded which). The rearrangement joins TRBV14 to TRBJ2-1; TRBD2 aligns across 8 bases. The sample was whole blood. As DNA, the CDR3 is TGTGCCAGCAGCCATTACAGCGGGAGTTTCAGGAATGAGCAGTTCTTC. Residues: CASSHYSGSFRNEQFF.